This T cell receptor beta chain is from a study of blood T cell repertoires in COVID-19. V shed 2 bases, J shed 1 base, and the junction held 8 bases outside the gene matches. Looked up from germline, CDR1 is SGHTA and CDR2 is FQGTGA. This CDR3 is 18 amino acids long. Adults between roughly 18 and 95 years of age took part from about two dozen US areas. The study assigned cohorts using participant-reported clinical history. Original analysis: From reference gene primer amplification, estimates of nucleated cell counts were derived. Here immunoSEQ multiplex PCR was the method, and the copy in TCRdb shows in-frame clones only, minus some. From that table come the V and J calls and clone size; the DNA was used to work out D and trimming. The sample shows fewer than 350,000 clones, just under 90% of them seen only once.

The rearrangement uses TRBV7-3 and TRBJ2-1, with 10 nucleotides matching TRBD2. The sample taken for sequencing was PBMCs or T cells enriched from blood (not recorded which). The receptor comes from a woman aged 25-40 years with acute COVID-19. For the CDR3, the DNA is TGTGCCAGCAGCTTACAACCTCTAGCGGGAGTATCCTACAATGAGCAGTTCTTC. It codes for CASSLQPLAGVSYNEQFF.